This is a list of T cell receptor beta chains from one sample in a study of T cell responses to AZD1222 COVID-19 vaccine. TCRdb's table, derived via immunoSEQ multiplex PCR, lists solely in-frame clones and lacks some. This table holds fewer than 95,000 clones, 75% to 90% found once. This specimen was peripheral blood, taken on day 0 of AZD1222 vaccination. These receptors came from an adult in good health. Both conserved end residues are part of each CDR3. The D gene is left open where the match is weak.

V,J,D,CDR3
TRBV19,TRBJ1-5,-,CASNGERSNQPQHF
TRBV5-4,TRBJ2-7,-,CASSVGIGSYEQYF
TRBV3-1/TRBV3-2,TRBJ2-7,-,CASSPYGTGNYEQYF
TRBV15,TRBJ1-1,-,CATREGLQRQGEAFF
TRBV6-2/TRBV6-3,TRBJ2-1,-,CASSYPRPHVGAYNEQFF
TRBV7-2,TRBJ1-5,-,CASSLAGRGNSNQPQHF
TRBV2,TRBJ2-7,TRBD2,CASTSGTPYEQYF
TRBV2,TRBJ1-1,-,CASSSDMNTEAFF
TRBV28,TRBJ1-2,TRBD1,CASSLPLQGANYGYTF
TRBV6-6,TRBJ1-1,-,CASSLGDTEAFF
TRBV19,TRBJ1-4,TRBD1,CASSIDPGGRNEKLFF
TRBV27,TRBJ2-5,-,CASSLRQKETQYF
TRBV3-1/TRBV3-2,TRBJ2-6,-,CASSALSGANVLTF
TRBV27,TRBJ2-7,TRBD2,CASSSPGAGVHEQYF
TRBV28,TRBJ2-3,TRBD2,CASIRLAGGSTDTQYF
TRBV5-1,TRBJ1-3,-,CASTSGHTSGNTIYF
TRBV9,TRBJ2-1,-,CASSVAIGTEQFF
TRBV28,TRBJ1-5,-,CASSLTAGAGTQHF
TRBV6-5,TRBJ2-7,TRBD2,CASMGAGAGAYEQYF
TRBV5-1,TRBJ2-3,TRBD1,CASTTQGAVTDTQYF
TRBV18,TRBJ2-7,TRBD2,CASPPGVGGRSSYEQYF
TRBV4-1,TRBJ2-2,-,CASSQRNTGELFF
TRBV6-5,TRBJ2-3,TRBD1,CASSWTGASTDTQYF
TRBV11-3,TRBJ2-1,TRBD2,CASSLVSAGGLNEQFF
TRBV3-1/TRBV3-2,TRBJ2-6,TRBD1,CASSAPPGTGASGANVLTF
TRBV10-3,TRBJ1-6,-,CAISDLGGRQSPLHF
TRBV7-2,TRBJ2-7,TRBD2,CASSERTSGEQYF
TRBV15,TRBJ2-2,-,CATSRVRQGLAGELFF
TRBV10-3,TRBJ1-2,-,CAISDGQANYGYTF
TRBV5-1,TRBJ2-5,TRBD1,CASSQTGQYQETQYF
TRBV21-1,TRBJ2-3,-,CASSKKTSRDEGGDTQYF
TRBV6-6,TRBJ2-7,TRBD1,CASRPRGQGAGEQYF
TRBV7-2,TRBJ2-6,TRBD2,CASSLRGDPSIGANVLTF
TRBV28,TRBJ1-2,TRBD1,CASRGTGGNNYGYTF
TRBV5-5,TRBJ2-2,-,CASSSRPATGELFF
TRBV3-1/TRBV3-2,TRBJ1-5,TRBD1,CASSQGPTGSNQPQHF
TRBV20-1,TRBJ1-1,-,CSASMRATEAFF
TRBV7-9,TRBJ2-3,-,CASSLGGPDTQYF
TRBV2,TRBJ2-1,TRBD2,CASMGGSSEQFF
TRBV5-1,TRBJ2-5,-,CASSPTTSGGGTQYF
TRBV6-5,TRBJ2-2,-,CASSLKGNTGELFF
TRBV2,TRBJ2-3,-,CASRPLVQADTQYF
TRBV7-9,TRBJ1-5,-,CASSPQGTGNQPQHF
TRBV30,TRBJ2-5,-,CAWQTSTVQETQYF
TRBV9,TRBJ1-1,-,CASSVVYREMNTEAFF
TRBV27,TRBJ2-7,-,CASSLVSTLSYEQYF
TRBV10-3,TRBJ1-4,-,CAISESADNEKLFF
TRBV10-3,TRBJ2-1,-,CAIRREGFDEQFF
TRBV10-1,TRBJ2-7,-,CASSDSSEQYF